This T cell receptor (beta chain) was captured by sequencing in a study of blood T cell repertoires in COVID-19. Study at large: Nucleic acid was either cDNA or gDNA, and it came from T cells, B-cell-depleted T cells, or PBMCs.

CDR1 and CDR2 from the germline V gene are SQVTM and ANQGSEA. V was pared by 3 bases and J by 7 bases, with 6 bases of the junction left unmatched. The CDR3 consists of 14 residues. Original processing methods: Reference gene primer amplification in the assay estimated nucleated cell counts. The data were produced by immunoSEQ multiplex PCR, yet TCRdb's version contains in-frame clones alone and is incomplete. V, J and clone size are those of that table, while D and trimming were read from the DNA. This table has 110,000 to 150,000 clones, about 84% appearing once. Sequenced: peripheral blood. The rearrangement links TRBV29-1 to TRBJ1-4, with 9 bases aligning to TRBD1. The sequence came from a woman of 80 years or more in a cohort sampled during active or convalescent COVID-19. The CDR3 nucleotides read TGCAGCGTTGACCCCGGGACAGGGATTGAAAAACTGTTTTTT. It specifies CSVDPGTGIEKLFF.